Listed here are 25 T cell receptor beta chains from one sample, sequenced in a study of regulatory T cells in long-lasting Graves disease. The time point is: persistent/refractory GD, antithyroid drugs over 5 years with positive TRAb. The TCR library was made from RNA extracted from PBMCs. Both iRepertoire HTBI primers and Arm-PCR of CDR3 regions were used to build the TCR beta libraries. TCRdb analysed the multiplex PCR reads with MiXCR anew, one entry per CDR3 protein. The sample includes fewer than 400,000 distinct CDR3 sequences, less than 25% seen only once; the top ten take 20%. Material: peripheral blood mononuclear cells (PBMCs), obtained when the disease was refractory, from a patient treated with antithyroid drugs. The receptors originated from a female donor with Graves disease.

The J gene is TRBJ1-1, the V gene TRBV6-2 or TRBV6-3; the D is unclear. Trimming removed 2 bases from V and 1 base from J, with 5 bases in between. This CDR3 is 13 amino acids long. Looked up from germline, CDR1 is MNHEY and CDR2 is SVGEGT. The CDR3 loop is CASSYPENTEAFF. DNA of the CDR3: TGTGCCAGCAGTTACCCCGAGAACACTGAAGCTTTCTTT.

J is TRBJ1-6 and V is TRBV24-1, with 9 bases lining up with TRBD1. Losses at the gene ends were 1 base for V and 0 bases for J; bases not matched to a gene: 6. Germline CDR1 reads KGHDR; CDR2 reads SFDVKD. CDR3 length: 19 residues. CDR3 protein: CATSDFSGTGSSYNSPLHF. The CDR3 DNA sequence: TGTGCCACCAGTGATTTTTCCGGGACAGGGAGCTCCTATAATTCACCCCTCCACTTT.

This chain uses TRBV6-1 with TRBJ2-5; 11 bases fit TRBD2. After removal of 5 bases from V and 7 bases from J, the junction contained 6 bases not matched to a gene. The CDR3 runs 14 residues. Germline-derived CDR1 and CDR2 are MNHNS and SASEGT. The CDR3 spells CASSPTSGVGTQYF. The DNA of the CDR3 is TGTGCCAGCAGTCCGACTAGCGGGGTGGGGACCCAGTACTTC.

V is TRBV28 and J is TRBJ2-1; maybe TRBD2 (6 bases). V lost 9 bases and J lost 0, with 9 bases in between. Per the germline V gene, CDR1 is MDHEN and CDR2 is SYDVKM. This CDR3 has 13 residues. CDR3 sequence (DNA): TGTGCCAGTCTGCGGGACTCCTACAATGAGCAGTTCTTC. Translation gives CASLRDSYNEQFF.

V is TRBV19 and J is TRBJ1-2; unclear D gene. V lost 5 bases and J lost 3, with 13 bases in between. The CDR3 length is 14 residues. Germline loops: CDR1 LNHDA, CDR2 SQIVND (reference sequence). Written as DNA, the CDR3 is TGTGCCAGTAGTGATCAAGTTGGGGACTATGGCTACACCTTC. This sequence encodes CASSDQVGDYGYTF.

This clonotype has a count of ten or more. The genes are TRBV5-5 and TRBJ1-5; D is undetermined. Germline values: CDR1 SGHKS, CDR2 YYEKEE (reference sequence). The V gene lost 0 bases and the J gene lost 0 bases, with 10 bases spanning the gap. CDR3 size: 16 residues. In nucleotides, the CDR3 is TGTGCCAGCAGCTTGGATGGACGGGTTAGCAATCAGCCCCAGCATTTT. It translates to CASSLDGRVSNQPQHF.

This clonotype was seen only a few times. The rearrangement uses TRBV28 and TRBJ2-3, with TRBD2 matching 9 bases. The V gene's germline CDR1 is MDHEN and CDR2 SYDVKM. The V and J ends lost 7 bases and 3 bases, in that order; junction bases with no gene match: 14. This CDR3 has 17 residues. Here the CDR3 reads CASTDPRLAELTDTQYF. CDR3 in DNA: TGTGCCAGCACCGACCCCCGACTAGCGGAACTTACAGATACGCAGTATTTT.

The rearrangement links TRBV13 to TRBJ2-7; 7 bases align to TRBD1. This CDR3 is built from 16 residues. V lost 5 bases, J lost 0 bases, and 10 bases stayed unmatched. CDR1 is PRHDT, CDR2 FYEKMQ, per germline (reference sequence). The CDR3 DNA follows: TGTGCCAGCAGCCACCGTACGGGACAGAGCTCCTACGAGCAGTACTTC. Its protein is CASSHRTGQSSYEQYF.

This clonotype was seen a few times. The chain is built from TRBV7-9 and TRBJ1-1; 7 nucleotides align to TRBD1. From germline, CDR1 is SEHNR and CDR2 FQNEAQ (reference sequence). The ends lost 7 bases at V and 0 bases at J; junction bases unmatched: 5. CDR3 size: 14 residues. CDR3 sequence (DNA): TGTGCCAGCACAGAGGGACAGATGAACACTGAAGCTTTCTTT. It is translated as CASTEGQMNTEAFF.

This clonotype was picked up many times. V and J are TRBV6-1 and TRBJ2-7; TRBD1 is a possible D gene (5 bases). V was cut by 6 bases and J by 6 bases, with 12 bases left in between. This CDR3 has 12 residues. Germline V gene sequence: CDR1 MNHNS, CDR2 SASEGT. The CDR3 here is CASRTTRGEQYF. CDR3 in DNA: TGTGCCAGCAGGACAACAAGGGGCGAGCAGTACTTC.

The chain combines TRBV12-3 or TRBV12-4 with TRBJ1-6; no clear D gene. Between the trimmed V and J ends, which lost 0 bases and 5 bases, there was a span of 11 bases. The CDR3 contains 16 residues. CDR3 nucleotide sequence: TGTGCCAGCAGTTTAGCGGTAGCATTTAATAATTCACCCCTCCACTTT. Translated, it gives CASSLAVAFNNSPLHF.

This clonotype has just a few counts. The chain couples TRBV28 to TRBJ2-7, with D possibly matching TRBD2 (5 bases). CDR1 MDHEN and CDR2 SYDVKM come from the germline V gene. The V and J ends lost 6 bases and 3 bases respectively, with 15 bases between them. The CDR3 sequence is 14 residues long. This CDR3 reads CASRSSGVGYEQYF. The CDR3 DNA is TGTGCCAGCAGATCGAGCGGAGTTGGCTACGAGCAGTACTTC.

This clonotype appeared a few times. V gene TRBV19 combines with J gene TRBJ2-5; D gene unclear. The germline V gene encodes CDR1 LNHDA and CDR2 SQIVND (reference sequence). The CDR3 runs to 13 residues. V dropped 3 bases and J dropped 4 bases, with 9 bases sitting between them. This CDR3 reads CASSIGQAETQYF. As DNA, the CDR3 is TGTGCCAGTAGTATCGGCCAGGCAGAGACCCAGTACTTC.

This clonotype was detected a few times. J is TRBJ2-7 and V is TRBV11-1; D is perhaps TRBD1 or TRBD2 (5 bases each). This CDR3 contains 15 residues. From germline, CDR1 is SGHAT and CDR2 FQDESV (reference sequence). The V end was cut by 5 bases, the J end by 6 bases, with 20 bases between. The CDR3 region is CASSPLQGAYGEQYF. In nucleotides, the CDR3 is TGTGCCAGCAGCCCGCTCCAGGGAGCTTACGGCGAGCAGTACTTC.

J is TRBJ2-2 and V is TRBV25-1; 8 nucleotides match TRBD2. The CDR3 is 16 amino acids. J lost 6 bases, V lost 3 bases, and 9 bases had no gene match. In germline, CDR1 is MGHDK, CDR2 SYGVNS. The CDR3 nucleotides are TGTGCCAGCAGTGATACTACCGGGAGGGCCTCCGGGGAGCTGTTTTTT. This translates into CASSDTTGRASGELFF.

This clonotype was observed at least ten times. The CDR3 nucleotides read TGTGCCAGCAGTTACTCAGGGACAGTGAACACTGAAGCTTTCTTT. Its translation: CASSYSGTVNTEAFF. The chain joins TRBV6-2 or TRBV6-3 to TRBJ1-1, with TRBD1 matching over 7 bases. Germline V lookup: CDR1 MNHEY, CDR2 SVGEGT. The CDR3 covers 15 residues. V lost 0 bases, J lost 0 bases, and 1 base stayed unmatched.

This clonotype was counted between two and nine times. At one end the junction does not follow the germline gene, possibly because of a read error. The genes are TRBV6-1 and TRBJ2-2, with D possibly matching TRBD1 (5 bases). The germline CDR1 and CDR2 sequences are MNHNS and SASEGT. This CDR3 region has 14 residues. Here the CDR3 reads CASEDSANTVELFF. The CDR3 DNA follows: TGTGCCAGCGAAGACAGCGCGAACACCGTGGAGCTGTTTTTT.

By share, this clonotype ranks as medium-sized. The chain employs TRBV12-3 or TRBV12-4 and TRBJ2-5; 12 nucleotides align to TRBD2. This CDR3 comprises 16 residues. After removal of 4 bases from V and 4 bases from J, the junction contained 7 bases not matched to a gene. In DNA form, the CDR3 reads TGTGCCAGCAGTTCCAGCACTAGCGGGAGGACAGAGACCCAGTACTTC. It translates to CASSSSTSGRTETQYF.

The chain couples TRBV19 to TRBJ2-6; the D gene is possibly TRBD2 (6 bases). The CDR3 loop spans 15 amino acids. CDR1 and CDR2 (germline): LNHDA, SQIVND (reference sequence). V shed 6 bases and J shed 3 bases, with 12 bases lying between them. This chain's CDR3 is CASSIVGGGANVLTF. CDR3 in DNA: TGTGCCAGTAGCATTGTGGGAGGTGGGGCCAACGTCCTGACTTTC.

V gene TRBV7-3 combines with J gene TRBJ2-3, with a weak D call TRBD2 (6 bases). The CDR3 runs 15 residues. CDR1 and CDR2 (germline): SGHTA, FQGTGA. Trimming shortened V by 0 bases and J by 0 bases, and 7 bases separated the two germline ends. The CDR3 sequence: CASSLTGTSTDTQYF. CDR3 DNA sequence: TGTGCCAGCAGCTTAACCGGGACTAGCACAGATACGCAGTATTTT.

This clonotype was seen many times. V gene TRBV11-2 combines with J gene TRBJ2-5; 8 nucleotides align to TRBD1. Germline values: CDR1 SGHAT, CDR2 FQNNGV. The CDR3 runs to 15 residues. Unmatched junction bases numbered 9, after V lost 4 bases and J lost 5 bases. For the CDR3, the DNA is TGTGCCAGCAGCTCCGGCCGGACAGGGAAGGAGACCCAGTACTTC. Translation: CASSSGRTGKETQYF.

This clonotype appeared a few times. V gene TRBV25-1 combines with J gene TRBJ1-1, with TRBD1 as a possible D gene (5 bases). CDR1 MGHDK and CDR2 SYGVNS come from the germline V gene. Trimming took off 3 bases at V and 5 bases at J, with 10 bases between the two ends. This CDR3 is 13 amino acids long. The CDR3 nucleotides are TGTGCCAGCAGTGAGGGGGGGTGGACTGAAGCTTTCTTT. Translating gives CASSEGGWTEAFF.

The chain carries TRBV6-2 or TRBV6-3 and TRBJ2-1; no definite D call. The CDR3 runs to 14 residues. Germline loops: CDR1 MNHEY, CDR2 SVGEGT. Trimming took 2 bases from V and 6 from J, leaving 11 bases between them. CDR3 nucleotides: TGTGCCAGCAGTTACCCGCAGATTGCCAATGAGCAGTTCTTC. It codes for CASSYPQIANEQFF.

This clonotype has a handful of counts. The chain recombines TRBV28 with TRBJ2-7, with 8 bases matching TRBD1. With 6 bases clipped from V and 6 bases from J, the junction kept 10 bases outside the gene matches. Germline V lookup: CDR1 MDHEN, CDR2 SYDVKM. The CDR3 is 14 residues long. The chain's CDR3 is CASSMTPGGGEQYF. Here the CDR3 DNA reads TGTGCCAGCAGCATGACCCCAGGGGGCGGCGAGCAGTACTTC.

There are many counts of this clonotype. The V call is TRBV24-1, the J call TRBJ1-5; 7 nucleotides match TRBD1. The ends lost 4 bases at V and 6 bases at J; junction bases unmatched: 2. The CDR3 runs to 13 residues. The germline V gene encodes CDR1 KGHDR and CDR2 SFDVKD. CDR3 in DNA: TGTGCCACCAGTGAGACAGGGTTTCAGCCCCAGCATTTT. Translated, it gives CATSETGFQPQHF.